This TCR beta chain emerged from a study of molecular identifiers for immune sequencing clone quantification. General study results and limits: Clones above 20 RNA copies contained over 97% of effector molecules and under 1% of naive molecules.

This clonotype showed up many times. The antigen is not known. The authors built bulk TCR libraries by previously described methods with listed TCR primers. One entry per CDR3 protein, called by TCRdb with MiXCR from the PCR reads. This sample has over 300,000 distinct CDR3 sequences, with 24% found just once. Sorted naive CD8 T cells, about 17,000 to 1,000,000, were sequenced from 10%, 30% or 50% RNA. Sequencing was carried out using naive CD8+ T cells from blood, with Jurkat cell RNA spiked in. The subset: FACS-sorted CD8+CD4-CCR7+CD45RA+ naive T cells. The clonotype was recovered from a human donor in good health. Some libraries in this study had Jurkat cell RNA spiked in.

CDR3 protein: CASSAGTGRGTEAFF. Here the CDR3 DNA reads TGTGCCAGCAGCGCAGGGACAGGTAGGGGGACTGAAGCTTTCTTT. The V call is TRBV7-9, the J call TRBJ1-1, with 8 bases matching TRBD1. With V trimmed by 5 bases and J by 5 bases, 10 bases remained unmatched. This CDR3 spans 15 amino acids. Germline CDR1 and CDR2: SEHNR and FQNEAQ (reference sequence).